The 10 T cell receptor beta chains listed next were all sequenced from one sample in a study of kidney transplant recipient with SARS-CoV-2 infection. MiXCR, applied by TCRdb to the reads, yields one record per CDR3 protein. The sample contains under 250,000 distinct CDR3 sequences, 29% of which appear only once. Sequencing was performed on a blood sample, taken at baseline and between days 110 and 120 from a kidney transplant recipient. The receptors shown here come from a young adult male patient who had COVID-19 and was a kidney transplant recipient. Some T cells may be the graft donor's.

In its sample, this clonotype was seen a few times. The genes are TRBV6-1 and TRBJ2-3; TRBD2 agrees at 7 bases. J gave up 5 bases and V 2 bases, and 7 bases lay outside the gene matches. CDR1 is MNHNS, CDR2 SASEGT, per germline. CDR3 length equals 15 residues. CDR3 bases: TGTGCCAGCAGTGAAACCGCGGGAGCACAAGATACGCAGTATTTT. Amino acids: CASSETAGAQDTQYF.

The table lists this clonotype with many counts. This sequence joins TRBV30 and TRBJ1-4, with unresolved D. V was clipped by 0 bases and J by 8 bases, with 13 bases between them. CDR3 length: 14 residues. Germline V gene data show CDR1 as GTSNPN and CDR2 as SVGIG (reference sequence). The CDR3 DNA reads TGTGCCTGGAGTGTCGACTTGAAAGGAGAAAAACTGTTTTTT. This sequence encodes CAWSVDLKGEKLFF.

In its sample, this clonotype was seen many times. The gene calls are TRBV6-9 and TRBJ1-2; D is unclear. The germline CDR1 and CDR2 sequences are MNHGY and SVAAGI. V lost 5 bases, J lost 4 bases, and 23 bases lay in between. CDR3 length: 17 residues. The CDR3 sequence: CASSRAAPYGKTYGYTF. The CDR3 DNA reads TGTGCCAGCAGTCGGGCTGCGCCTTACGGAAAGACCTATGGCTACACCTTC.

The chain has TRBV8-2 and TRBJ1-2. TRBV8-2 is deemed a pseudogene. The CDR3 length is 16 residues. Here the CDR3 reads CGSEWCDNRKTYGYTF. The CDR3 DNA follows: TGTGGCAGTGAATGGTGTGATAACCGAAAGACCTATGGCTACACCTTC.

In its sample, this clonotype was seen a few times. The rearrangement uses TRBV7-8 and TRBJ1-2; D remains unclear. The V gene lost 5 bases and the J gene lost 4 bases, with 23 bases spanning the gap. The CDR3 is 17 residues long. The V gene's germline CDR1 is SGHVS and CDR2 FQNEAQ. CDR3 bases: TGTGCCAGCAGCATCCTGACGTTTACCCGAAAGACCTATGGCTACACCTTC. This sequence encodes CASSILTFTRKTYGYTF.

Many counts were recorded for this clonotype. This chain links TRBV11-1 with TRBJ1-2, with D hard to call. The CDR3 is made up of 17 amino acids. Germline CDR1 and CDR2: SGHAT and FQDESV (reference sequence). V shed 5 bases and J shed 4 bases, with 23 bases lying between them. CDR3 loop: CASSTRLKAGKTYGYTF. The CDR3 coding sequence is TGTGCCAGCAGCACGAGACTTAAGGCTGGAAAGACCTATGGCTACACCTTC.

This clonotype was seen just once. The junction and the germline gene differ at one end; a read error may be behind it. The V and J genes are TRBV10-1 and TRBJ2-3, with D possibly being TRBD1 (5 bases). This CDR3 contains 15 residues. The germline gives CDR1 WNHNN, CDR2 SYGVQD (reference sequence). The CDR3 DNA sequence: TGCGCCAGCAGACTCAGGGTTCCTGACACAGATGCGCAGTATTTT. Protein sequence: CASRLRVPDTDAQYF.

The chain recombines TRBV4-1 with TRBJ2-3, with a weak D call TRBD2 (6 bases). The CDR3 is 16 residues long. CDR1 and CDR2 from the germline V gene are MGHRA and YSYEKL. V lost 3 bases and J 3 bases, leaving 16 bases between the germline ends. The CDR3 loop is CASSHLRDSKTDTQYF. CDR3 DNA sequence: TGCGCCAGCAGCCATCTCCGGGACTCGAAGACAGATACGCAGTATTTT.

Concerning this clonotype itself: A much larger clone lies one base from this, so it may be a read error. The V gene is TRBV5-5, the J gene TRBJ1-2; no clear D. Deletions cut 8 bases from V and 4 bases from J, with 24 bases between. Germline V CDR1 and CDR2: SGHKS, YYEKEE (reference sequence). This CDR3 comprises 16 residues. CDR3 bases: TGTGCCAGACAAACCTGTGTCTCGCGAAAGACCTATGGCTACACCTTC. Amino acid sequence: CARQTCVSRKTYGYTF.

This clonotype was observed a single time. A much larger clone is a single base away; this may be a read error. This chain links TRBV20-1 with TRBJ2-7; TRBD1 matches at 10 bases. The ends lost 6 bases at V and 3 bases at J; junction bases unmatched: 8. Germline CDR1 reads DFQATT; CDR2 reads SNEGSKA (reference sequence). CDR3 size: 14 residues. The DNA of the CDR3 is TGCAGTGCAACCCAAGGGACAGGGGTCTACGAGCAGTACTTC. This codes for CSATQGTGVYEQYF.